A few counts support the clone carrying this TCR beta chain. Its antigen remains unknown. TCRdb re-called the reads with MiXCR, one entry per CDR3 protein. Here the sample spans about 530,000 distinct CDR3 sequences, around 27% being singletons. The CDR3 consists of 13 residues. The V gene lost 1 base and the J gene lost 7 bases, with 8 bases spanning the gap. CDR1 is MNHEY, CDR2 SMNVEV, per germline (reference sequence). These data originate in a study of T cell repertoires in cytomegalovirus infection. Points from the study as a whole: Individuals carrying CMV plus the relevant HLA were identified by cumulative frequency of public TCR beta families. Dominant in the ex vivo response were TCR beta clonotypes restricted by HLA-C and specific for CMV.

The specimen was PBMCs. The J gene is TRBJ1-5, the V gene TRBV27; D is unclear. This TCR derives from a human donor in good health (CMV status not recorded). Some clones in this sample may be carry-over from other donors' samples. The CDR3 nucleotides are TGTGCCAGCAGTTTATTTGCGGGCCAGCCCCAGCATTTT. As protein: CASSLFAGQPQHF.